This passage covers 7 T cell receptor beta chains from one sample sequenced in a study of beta chain features in type 1 diabetes. Of the isolated RNA, all was reverse transcribed, and so the sequenced material was expressed TCRB transcripts. The table came from immunoSEQ multiplex PCR; TCRdb's copy has only in-frame clones and leaves some out. The data show 65,000 to 100,000 clones, with approximately 32% seen just once and approximately 0.45% held by the top ten. Source material: stem cell memory CD4+ T cells from blood. The receptors here all came from a woman between 18 and 30 years old in good health.

There are a few counts of this clone. The chain employs TRBV7-8 and TRBJ2-1, with 12 bases identical to TRBD2. The germline CDR1 and CDR2 sequences are SGHVS and FQNEAQ. V was clipped by 1 base and J by 3 bases; unmatched bases: 1. The CDR3 has 16 residues. The CDR3 region is CASSLELAGGYNEQFF. In nucleotides, the CDR3 is TGTGCCAGCAGCTTAGAACTAGCGGGGGGCTACAATGAGCAGTTCTTC.

Details on this clone: At one end the junction does not follow the germline gene, possibly because of a read error. The chain employs TRBV7-7 and TRBJ1-1; unclear D gene. This CDR3 is 13 amino acids long. Germline V gives CDR1 SSHAT, CDR2 FNYEAQ (reference sequence). The CDR3 nucleotides read TGTGCTAGCAGCTTAGCTACGGACACTGAAGCTTTCTTT. Translated: CASSLATDTEAFF.

V usage is TRBV5-6 and J usage is TRBJ1-1; weak D call: TRBD1 (5 bases). This CDR3 comprises 15 residues. Germline V gives CDR1 SGHDT, CDR2 YYEEEE. V was cut by 5 bases and J by 4 bases, with 18 bases left in between. This chain's CDR3 is CASSFPLTGGTEAFF. In DNA, the CDR3 is TGTGCCAGCAGTTTCCCTTTGACGGGGGGCACTGAAGCTTTCTTT.

This chain connects TRBV15 to TRBJ2-1; no clear D gene. Germline V gives CDR1 LNHNV, CDR2 YYDKDF (reference sequence). Trimming removed 0 bases at V and 1 base at J, with 4 bases between. The CDR3 covers 14 residues. The CDR3, as DNA: TGTGCCACCAGCAGAGATACTTCCTACAATGAGCAGTTCTTC. Amino acids: CATSRDTSYNEQFF. The full variable domain, with the rest looked up from reference TRBV15 and TRBJ2-1, is DAMVIQNPRYQVTQFGKPVTLSCSQTLNHNVMYWYQQKSSQAPKLLFHYYDKDFNNEADTPDNFQSRRPNTSFCFLDIRSPGLGDTAMYLCATSRDTSYNEQFFGPGTRLTVL.

V usage is TRBV18 and J usage is TRBJ1-1; 7 bases are a match to TRBD1. V lost 5 bases, J lost 5 bases, and 8 bases stayed unmatched. CDR3 length: 14 amino acids. Germline V lookup: CDR1 KGHSH, CDR2 LQKENI. The DNA of the CDR3 is TGTGCCAGCTCATCAAACAGGGGTGAGACTGAAGCTTTCTTT. It encodes CASSSNRGETEAFF.

This clone turned up a few times. This sequence joins TRBV5-4 and TRBJ1-4; D gene unclear. This CDR3 region has 15 residues. Germline V lookup: CDR1 SGHNT, CDR2 YYREEE (reference sequence). Trimming took off 3 bases at V and 3 bases at J, with 12 bases between the two ends. The CDR3: CASSSLGGANEKLFF. Here the CDR3 DNA reads TGTGCCAGCAGCTCTTTGGGAGGAGCTAATGAAAAACTGTTTTTT.

The sample holds one count of this clone. This sequence joins TRBV6-5 and TRBJ2-2; 8 nucleotides line up with TRBD1. With 4 bases clipped from V and 3 bases from J, the junction kept 7 bases outside the gene matches. The germline V gene encodes CDR1 MNHEY and CDR2 SVGAGI. This CDR3 region has 16 residues. The CDR3 DNA sequence: TGTGCCAGCAGTTCCCCCAGGGGGCAGGACACCGGGGAGCTGTTTTTT. This translates into CASSSPRGQDTGELFF.